The rows below give T cell receptor beta chains drawn from one sample of a study of beta chain features in type 1 diabetes. Clones were sequenced by immunoSEQ multiplex PCR, and TCRdb holds only the in-frame ones, with some missing. The sample shows over 120,000 clones, over 9.5% of them seen only once. Sequenced input: naive CD4+ T cells from blood. Receptor source: a man aged 18 to 35 in good health. CDR3s include the opening cysteine and the closing phenylalanine or tryptophan. The D gene is left open where the match is weak. Rows give clone size only sometimes, using once, few, many, or a class for an expanded clone.

j_call clone_size d_call v_call cdr3_aa cdr3_nt
TRBJ1-4 . . TRBV6-5 CASSYRGVGEKLFF TGTGCCAGCAGTTACCGGGGGGTGGGGGAAAAACTGTTTTTT
TRBJ2-4 . . TRBV19 CASSTGSVKNIQYF TGTGCCAGTAGTACGGGGTCAGTCAAAAACATTCAGTACTTC
TRBJ1-5 few . TRBV28 CASSPGGSNQPQHF TGTGCCAGCAGCCCCGGGGGGAGCAATCAGCCCCAGCATTTT
TRBJ1-1 few . TRBV6-5 CASSYQGTNTEAFF TGTGCCAGCAGTTATCAGGGGACGAACACTGAAGCTTTCTTT
TRBJ2-7 few TRBD2 TRBV5-1 CASSDRTSGGGEQYF TGCGCCAGCAGCGACAGGACTAGCGGGGGAGGCGAGCAGTACTTC
TRBJ1-2 . TRBD1 TRBV28 CASSRSGGAGTYGYTF TGTGCCAGCAGTCGCTCAGGGGGCGCGGGAACCTATGGCTACACCTTC
TRBJ1-4 . . TRBV7-2 CASSLVRQGALNEKLFF TGTGCCAGCAGCTTAGTGCGTCAGGGCGCATTAAATGAAAAACTGTTTTTT
TRBJ2-5 . . TRBV5-1 CASSLNRDTAWLTQYF TGCGCCAGCAGCTTGAACCGGGACACGGCCTGGTTGACCCAGTACTTC
TRBJ2-6 many TRBD1 TRBV27 CASPGQPSSGANVLTF TGTGCCAGTCCGGGACAGCCCTCCTCTGGGGCCAACGTCCTGACTTTC
TRBJ2-1 few TRBD2 TRBV6-5 CASRESGTRGNEQFF TGTGCCAGCAGGGAATCCGGGACTAGGGGGAATGAGCAGTTCTTC
TRBJ2-5 . TRBD2 TRBV6-5 CASSSHSGGAETQYF TGTGCCAGCAGTTCCCATAGCGGGGGGGCCGAGACCCAGTACTTC
TRBJ1-5 . TRBD1 TRBV5-4 CASSTGGQGGQPQHF TGTGCCAGCTCTACGGGGGGGCAGGGGGGACAGCCCCAGCATTTT
TRBJ1-5 many . TRBV19 CASSISQYNQPQHF TGTGCCAGTAGTATCTCACAGTACAATCAGCCCCAGCATTTT
TRBJ2-3 . . TRBV4-2 CASSQDGGDTQYF TGTGCCAGCAGCCAAGATGGCGGAGATACGCAGTATTTT
TRBJ1-4 . . TRBV6-5 CASGRRTNEKLFF TGTGCCAGCGGAAGGAGGACTAATGAAAAACTGTTTTTT
TRBJ2-6 few . TRBV19 CASQNRAGANVLTF TGTGCCAGTCAGAACAGGGCTGGGGCCAACGTCCTGACTTTC
TRBJ2-3 few TRBD2 TRBV7-8 CASTLLAGMTDTQYF TGTGCCAGCACCCTTCTAGCGGGGATGACAGATACGCAGTATTTT
TRBJ2-3 few . TRBV7-3 CASSLSGVTDTQYF TGTGCCAGCAGCTTATCAGGGGTTACAGATACGCAGTATTTT
TRBJ2-2 few . TRBV19 CASKVLEDTGELFF TGTGCCAGTAAGGTCTTAGAGGACACCGGGGAGCTGTTTTTT
TRBJ1-1 . TRBD1 TRBV6-5 CASSYQGQGQGTEAFF TGTGCCAGCAGTTACCAGGGACAGGGCCAGGGGACTGAAGCTTTCTTT
TRBJ2-3 few TRBD2 TRBV19 CASSIGLATSTDTQYF TGTGCCAGTAGTATTGGACTAGCGACTAGCACAGATACGCAGTATTTT
TRBJ2-7 few TRBD1 TRBV27 CASSFMGQGRYEQYF TGTGCCAGCAGTTTCATGGGACAGGGTCGCTACGAGCAGTACTTC
TRBJ1-2 few . TRBV16 CASSQSKGRVGYTF TGTGCCAGCAGCCAATCTAAGGGGAGGGTTGGCTACACCTTC
TRBJ2-5 few TRBD2 TRBV19 CASSIGGGAGETQYF TGTGCCAGTAGTATCGGCGGGGGGGCCGGAGAGACCCAGTACTTC
TRBJ2-3 few . TRBV29-1 CSVEPDRGTQYF TGCAGCGTTGAGCCAGACCGGGGTACGCAGTATTTT
TRBJ2-3 . TRBD1 TRBV27 CASSLLGTGVSDTQYF TGTGCCAGCAGTTTACTCGGGACAGGGGTTTCAGATACGCAGTATTTT
TRBJ2-1 . TRBD1 TRBV10-1 CASSESQGANEQFF TGCGCCAGCAGTGAGTCCCAGGGGGCTAATGAGCAGTTCTTC
TRBJ2-7 few TRBD2 TRBV4-1 CASSQSRLAGPYEQYF TGCGCCAGCAGCCAAAGCCGGCTAGCGGGGCCCTACGAGCAGTACTTC
TRBJ2-7 . TRBD1 TRBV5-1 CASRQGVNFYEQYF TGCGCCAGCAGACAGGGGGTTAATTTCTACGAGCAGTACTTC
TRBJ2-3 few . TRBV9 CASSVEWASTDTQYF TGTGCCAGCAGCGTAGAATGGGCCTCCACAGATACGCAGTATTTT
TRBJ2-3 . . TRBV4-1 CASSQGLSASTDTQYF TGCGCCAGCAGCCAAGGTCTTAGCGCCAGCACAGATACGCAGTATTTT
TRBJ1-2 few . TRBV14 CASSKGARVEGYTF TGTGCCAGCAGTAAAGGGGCCAGGGTGGAGGGCTACACCTTC
TRBJ2-3 . . TRBV11-2 CASSFRGATGTDTQYF TGTGCCAGCAGCTTCCGGGGGGCTACGGGCACAGATACGCAGTATTTT
TRBJ2-1 . . TRBV18 CASSLRLEVFSNNEQFF TGTGCCAGCTCACTAAGACTAGAAGTCTTTTCCAACAATGAGCAGTTCTTC
TRBJ2-7 few . TRBV19 CASSLREAYEQYF TGTGCCAGTAGTTTAAGAGAGGCCTACGAGCAGTACTTC
TRBJ1-5 few . TRBV7-2 CASSNRDKEWWGNQPQHF TGTGCCAGCAGCAACCGGGACAAGGAATGGTGGGGTAATCAGCCCCAGCATTTT
TRBJ2-3 few TRBD1 TRBV7-3 CASSSTGSDTQYF TGTGCCAGCAGCTCGACAGGGTCAGATACGCAGTATTTT
TRBJ1-5 few . TRBV7-3 CASSLEGHQPQHF TGTGCCAGCAGCTTAGAGGGCCATCAGCCCCAGCATTTT
TRBJ2-7 few TRBD1 TRBV6-6 CASSQPGQGFEQYF TGTGCCAGCAGTCAACCGGGACAGGGATTCGAGCAGTACTTC
TRBJ2-5 few TRBD2 TRBV6-1 CASSSRGGTETQYF TGTGCCAGCAGTTCGCGGGGGGGGACGGAGACCCAGTACTTC
TRBJ2-3 few TRBD2 TRBV7-9 CASSLRPSGATDTQYF TGTGCCAGCAGCTTACGCCCTAGCGGGGCCACAGATACGCAGTATTTT
TRBJ2-5 . TRBD1 TRBV30 CAWKEQGAGETQYF TGTGCCTGGAAAGAACAGGGGGCCGGAGAGACCCAGTACTTC
TRBJ2-1 few . TRBV7-6 CASSPGLVVTINEQFF TGTGCCAGCAGCCCAGGGCTGGTAGTTACTATCAATGAGCAGTTCTTC
TRBJ2-7 . . TRBV11-3 CASSFTHSSEQYF TGTGCCAGCAGCTTTACCCATTCCAGCGAGCAGTACTTC
TRBJ2-5 . TRBD1 TRBV19 CASRDRGQETQYF TGTGCCAGCCGGGACAGGGGGCAAGAGACCCAGTACTTC
TRBJ2-1 few . TRBV4-3 CASSQVSGIYNEQFF TGCGCCAGCAGCCAAGTGTCGGGAATCTACAATGAGCAGTTCTTC
TRBJ1-5 few . TRBV4-1 CASSHPPGQRNQPQHF TGCGCCAGCAGCCATCCCCCGGGACAAAGAAATCAGCCCCAGCATTTT
TRBJ1-1 . . TRBV5-1 CASSVSSNTEAFF TGCGCCAGCAGCGTCTCGTCGAACACTGAAGCTTTCTTT
TRBJ2-1 . . TRBV7-2 CASSVPTLSPGVEQFF TGTGCCAGCAGCGTCCCAACGCTTTCTCCAGGGGTTGAGCAGTTCTTC
TRBJ2-7 . . TRBV27 CASSRAEENEQYF TGTGCCAGCAGCCGCGCCGAAGAAAACGAGCAGTACTTC
TRBJ2-7 . . TRBV28 CASSQGQTYEQYF TGTGCCAGCAGTCAGGGGCAGACCTACGAGCAGTACTTC
TRBJ2-5 many TRBD1 TRBV4-1 CASSQGGTGDQETQYF TGCGCCAGCAGCCAAGGAGGGACAGGGGACCAAGAGACCCAGTACTTC